One sample yielded the 5 T cell receptor beta chains listed below, sequenced in a study of T cell repertoires in cytomegalovirus infection. TCRdb reprocessed the reads with MiXCR, giving one entry per CDR3 protein. Of roughly 280,000 distinct CDR3 sequences listed, roughly 21% were seen once; the top ten hold about 21%. These TCRs are of unknown antigen specificity. This specimen consisted of cultured PBMCs, obtained from culture after CMV antigen stimulation. All receptors come from a human donor in good health (CMV status not recorded). Some clones in this sample may be carry-over from other donors' samples.

There are a few counts of this clonotype. The chain recombines TRBV15 with TRBJ2-7; D may be TRBD1 (5 bases). Germline-derived CDR1 and CDR2 are LNHNV and YYDKDF (reference sequence). Trimming left V 0 bases short and J 0 bases short, with 9 bases between. CDR3 size: 15 residues. Here the CDR3 DNA reads TGTGCCACCAGCAGAGATATAGACAGCTCCTACGAGCAGTACGTC. Encoded protein: CATSRDIDSSYEQYV.

This clonotype occurred many times. The gene calls are TRBV7-2 and TRBJ2-1; 11 nucleotides match TRBD2. There are 16 residues in the CDR3. Looked up from germline, CDR1 is SGHTA and CDR2 is FQGNSA. V gave up 6 bases and J gave up 5 bases; unmatched junction bases: 9. The CDR3 nucleotides read TGTGCCAGCAGAGATCCCGGGACTAGCGGCAACAATGAGCAGTTCTTC. It specifies CASRDPGTSGNNEQFF.

J is TRBJ2-7 and V is TRBV6-1, with D tentatively TRBD2 (5 bases). The germline CDR1 and CDR2 sequences are MNHNS and SASEGT. The CDR3 has 13 residues. V lost 6 bases and J lost 3, with 12 bases in between. CDR3 sequence (DNA): TGTGCCAGCAGGACGGGAACCCTCTACGAGCAGTACTTC. This encodes CASRTGTLYEQYF.

This clonotype was detected a few times. CDR3 loop: CASSHREGRGYTF. CDR3 nucleotide sequence: TGTGCCAGCAGCCACAGGGAGGGAAGGGGCTACACCTTC. The chain has TRBV12-3 or TRBV12-4 and TRBJ1-2; possible D gene TRBD1, 6 bases. V lost 6 bases and J lost 8, with 16 bases in between. There are 13 residues in the CDR3.

In its sample, this clonotype was seen a few times. The chain is built from TRBV9 and TRBJ2-2; 7 nucleotides line up with TRBD1. The CDR3 runs 12 residues. V lost 0 bases to trimming and J lost 13 bases; unmatched junction nucleotides: 3. Germline loops: CDR1 SGDLS, CDR2 YYNGEE. The DNA of the CDR3 is TGTGCCAGCAGCGTAGGACAGGGTGGGCTGTTTTTT. Its translation: CASSVGQGGLFF.